These 31 T cell receptor beta chains were all obtained from the same sample, sequenced in a study of blood T cell repertoires in COVID-19. Measured with immunoSEQ multiplex PCR; TCRdb has only the in-frame clones, and not every one. The sample shows approximately 170,000 clones, approximately 81% of them seen only once. Sample: peripheral blood. Receptors were obtained from a woman of 80 years or more with active or convalescent COVID-19.

V gene TRBV6-5 combines with J gene TRBJ1-5; a possible D gene is TRBD1 (6 bases). The CDR3 has 15 residues. Looked up from germline, CDR1 is MNHEY and CDR2 is SVGAGI. V was trimmed by 2 bases and J by 2 bases, leaving 10 bases between them. The CDR3 coding sequence is TGTGCCAGCAGTTACGGCGGGGGCGGCAATCAGCCCCAGCATTTT. This translates into CASSYGGGGNQPQHF.

This clone was detected only once. The gene calls are TRBV29-1 and TRBJ2-5, with D possibly matching TRBD2 (6 bases). Trimming removed 7 bases at V and 2 bases at J, with 14 bases between. The CDR3 loop spans 13 amino acids. In germline, CDR1 is SQVTM, CDR2 ANQGSEA. CDR3 protein: CSGRDAGQETQYF. DNA of the CDR3: TGCAGCGGGCGGGATGCAGGACAAGAGACCCAGTACTTC.

The chain employs TRBV7-9 and TRBJ2-1; 7 bases line up with TRBD1. Trimming removed 3 bases from V and 12 bases from J; junction bases left unmatched: 8. CDR3 length equals 13 residues. Germline CDR1 reads SEHNR; CDR2 reads FQNEAQ (reference sequence). CDR3 sequence (DNA): TGTGCCAGCAGCTTCACAGGGGCCGGTGGGCAGTTCTTC. This encodes CASSFTGAGGQFF.

The chain employs TRBV7-9 and TRBJ1-1; possible D gene TRBD1, 6 bases. In germline, CDR1 is SEHNR, CDR2 FQNEAQ (reference sequence). Trimming cost V 2 bases and J 4 bases, with 23 bases left between them. This CDR3 is 18 amino acids long. The CDR3: CASSLSWDTGYLGTEAFF. The CDR3 DNA is TGTGCCAGCAGCTTATCCTGGGACACGGGATACTTGGGCACTGAAGCTTTCTTT.

The chain carries TRBV2 and TRBJ2-3; 12 bases map to TRBD2. The trim removed 11 bases at V and 2 bases at J, leaving 8 bases unmatched. In germline, CDR1 is SNHLY, CDR2 FYNNEI. The CDR3 consists of 15 residues. The CDR3 region is CAVRLAGDPTDTQYF. The CDR3 DNA reads as TGTGCCGTGCGACTAGCGGGAGACCCCACAGATACGCAGTATTTT.

This clone was observed a single time. V and J are TRBV5-5 and TRBJ2-5, with 7 bases identical to TRBD1. The CDR3 consists of 13 residues. The germline gives CDR1 SGHKS, CDR2 YYEKEE (reference sequence). V was pared by 0 bases and J by 8 bases, with 4 bases of the junction left unmatched. The CDR3 DNA follows: TGTGCCAGCAGCTTGGGACAGGGATTCACCCAGTACTTC. It encodes CASSLGQGFTQYF.

This clone was observed a single time. The rearrangement joins TRBV5-5 to TRBJ2-7; 9 bases map to TRBD2. The CDR3 is 15 residues long. Germline CDR1 SGHKS, CDR2 YYEKEE (reference sequence). V gave up 0 bases and J gave up 1 base; unmatched junction bases: 2. The CDR3 coding sequence is TGTGCCAGCAGCTTGGCTAGCGGGGATTCCTACGAGCAGTACTTC. Protein product: CASSLASGDSYEQYF.

The chain links TRBV7-2 to TRBJ1-2; D call uncertain. Germline-derived CDR1 and CDR2 are SGHTA and FQGNSA. The CDR3 runs to 13 residues. V was pared by 3 bases and J by 0 bases, with 5 bases between. CDR3 residues: CASSFTANYGYTF. The CDR3 nucleotides read TGTGCCAGCAGCTTCACGGCTAACTATGGCTACACCTTC.

This clone was found a few times. Other DNA sequences in this sample translate to the same CDR3. The CDR3 here is CASSFSSYNEQFF. For the CDR3, the DNA is TGTGCCAGCAGCTTTTCTTCCTACAATGAGCAGTTCTTC. V and J are TRBV9 and TRBJ2-1; D is unclear. CDR3 length: 13 residues. Trimming cost V 4 bases and J 1 base, with 6 bases left between them. Germline values: CDR1 SGDLS, CDR2 YYNGEE.

V usage is TRBV18 and J usage is TRBJ2-1, with D perhaps TRBD2 (5 bases). Trimming took off 8 bases at V and 5 bases at J, with 19 bases between the two ends. CDR3 length: 15 residues. Germline loops: CDR1 KGHSH, CDR2 LQKENI. CDR3 nucleotides: TGTGCCAGCACCCCGTTCTCGACTACCAACAATGAGCAGTTCTTC. It codes for CASTPFSTTNNEQFF.

This chain connects TRBV6-6 to TRBJ2-4; 10 nucleotides match TRBD2. V was clipped by 5 bases and J by 1 base; unmatched bases: 5. Germline loops: CDR1 MNHNY, CDR2 SVGAGI (reference sequence). The CDR3 is 16 residues long. This CDR3 reads CASSSGRAEAKNIQYF. As DNA, the CDR3 is TGTGCCAGCAGTAGCGGGAGGGCCGAGGCCAAAAACATTCAGTACTTC.

The chain recombines TRBV12-3 or TRBV12-4 with TRBJ2-2; D ambiguous. Trimming cost V 2 bases and J 6 bases, with 4 bases left between them. This CDR3 has 12 amino acids. The CDR3: CASSLWPGELFF. For the CDR3, the DNA is TGTGCCAGCAGTTTATGGCCCGGGGAGCTGTTTTTT.

This sequence joins TRBV24-1 and TRBJ2-2, with 9 bases that match TRBD1. After removal of 4 bases from V and 5 bases from J, the junction contained 10 bases not matched to a gene. The CDR3 covers 17 residues. Germline-derived CDR1 and CDR2 are KGHDR and SFDVKD. CDR3 loop: CATSDPHRGRGTGELFF. As DNA, the CDR3 is TGTGCCACCAGTGACCCCCACAGGGGGCGCGGTACCGGGGAGCTGTTTTTT.

Comment on this clone: Other DNA sequences from this sample encode an identical CDR3 as well. This rearrangement joins TRBV6-5 to TRBJ2-7; 7 positions match TRBD1. Germline V CDR1 and CDR2: MNHEY, SVGAGI. V lost 6 bases to trimming and J lost 4 bases; unmatched junction nucleotides: 12. The CDR3 runs to 15 residues. The CDR3 here is CASSADRNILYEQYF. The CDR3 bases are TGTGCCAGCAGCGCGGACAGGAACATTCTGTACGAGCAGTACTTC.

This chain joins TRBV7-2 and TRBJ2-7, with 12 bases that match TRBD2. Germline V gives CDR1 SGHTA, CDR2 FQGNSA. The CDR3 covers 15 residues. Trimming at V came to 5 bases and at J to 3 bases, leaving 5 bases not matched to a gene. The CDR3 DNA reads as TGTGCCAGCAGCACCGGGACTAGCGGGTTCTACGAGCAGTACTTC. It is translated as CASSTGTSGFYEQYF.

The rearrangement links TRBV7-9 to TRBJ1-3; 8 bases are shared with TRBD1. Germline-derived CDR1 and CDR2 are SEHNR and FQNEAQ (reference sequence). CDR3 length equals 16 residues. The junction had 9 bases not matched to a gene; V was cut back by 4 bases and J by 4 bases. CDR3: CASSSHQGATGNTIYF. Written as DNA, the CDR3 is TGTGCCAGCAGCTCCCATCAGGGGGCGACGGGAAACACCATATATTTT.

The rearrangement links TRBV11-2 to TRBJ2-7, with TRBD1 as a possible D gene (6 bases). Germline assignment: CDR1 SGHAT and CDR2 FQNNGV. V was pared by 7 bases and J by 4 bases, with 20 bases between. There are 15 residues in the CDR3. The CDR3 loop is CASTASRGVGYEQYF. DNA for the CDR3: TGTGCCAGCACCGCATCCAGGGGAGTAGGGTACGAGCAGTACTTC.

This chain connects TRBV5-1 to TRBJ2-1, with a possible D match to TRBD2 (6 bases). Trimming left V 4 bases short and J 8 bases short, with 13 bases between. The V gene's germline CDR1 is SGHRS and CDR2 YFSETQ. This CDR3 is built from 13 residues. As DNA, the CDR3 is TGCGCCAGCAGCCCGACTAGTGGCTATGAGCAGTTCTTC. Protein sequence: CASSPTSGYEQFF.

J is TRBJ2-7 and V is TRBV15, with a possible D match to TRBD2 (6 bases). V lost 4 bases and J lost 2, with 21 bases in between. Per the germline V gene, CDR1 is LNHNV and CDR2 is YYDKDF (reference sequence). This CDR3 is built from 17 residues. Here the CDR3 reads CATSTHPGEAVPYEQYF. The CDR3 DNA is TGTGCCACCAGCACTCACCCTGGGGAGGCCGTACCCTACGAGCAGTACTTC.

For the CDR3, the DNA is TGTGCCAGCAGAGACAGGGGGAAGAACACTGAAGCTTTCTTT. This encodes CASRDRGKNTEAFF. The chain has TRBV6-5 and TRBJ1-1, with 9 positions matching TRBD1. Unmatched junction bases numbered 3, after V lost 6 bases and J lost 1 base. The V gene's germline CDR1 is MNHEY and CDR2 SVGAGI. The length of the CDR3 is 14 residues.

The J gene is TRBJ2-7, the V gene TRBV4-1, with 10 bases aligning to TRBD1. Trimming at V came to 2 bases and at J to 4 bases, leaving 2 bases not matched to a gene. The CDR3 is 14 residues long. The germline gives CDR1 MGHRA, CDR2 YSYEKL. CDR3 nucleotides: TGCGCCAGCAGCCAACGGACAGGGGGTTACGAGCAGTACTTC. It encodes CASSQRTGGYEQYF.

This clone was detected once. For the CDR3, the DNA is TGTGCCAGTAGTATACTAGCAATGAACACTGAAGCTTTCTTT. It is translated as CASSILAMNTEAFF. This chain links TRBV19 with TRBJ1-1; no firm D call. Trimming removed 2 bases at V and 0 bases at J, with 7 bases between. Germline lookup yields CDR1 LNHDA and CDR2 SQIVND (reference sequence). There are 14 residues in the CDR3.

This sequence joins TRBV5-1 and TRBJ2-5; 8 bases fit TRBD1. This CDR3 has 15 residues. J was trimmed by 2 bases and V by 3 bases; bases with no gene match: 6. CDR1 and CDR2 from the germline V gene are SGHRS and YFSETQ. Here the CDR3 reads CASSSGQGSQETQYF. Written as DNA, the CDR3 is TGCGCCAGCAGCTCAGGACAGGGTTCACAAGAGACCCAGTACTTC.

This sequence joins TRBV19 and TRBJ2-3; TRBD1 might be the D (6 bases). Germline V gene data show CDR1 as LNHDA and CDR2 as SQIVND (reference sequence). The CDR3 extends over 18 amino acids. Trimming took off 3 bases at V and 4 bases at J, with 23 bases between the two ends. The CDR3 protein is CASSISRVGGAVADTQYF. The CDR3 region has the DNA TGTGCCAGTAGTATCAGCAGGGTAGGGGGAGCTGTCGCAGATACGCAGTATTTT.

This clone occurred a few times. The chain is built from TRBV13 and TRBJ2-7; possible D gene TRBD2, 5 bases. Trimming removed 4 bases from V and 0 bases from J, with 10 bases in between. Germline values: CDR1 PRHDT, CDR2 FYEKMQ (reference sequence). The CDR3 spans 14 residues. The CDR3 DNA reads TGTGCCAGCAGCTCTAATCGGGACTCCTACGAGCAGTACTTC. Translating gives CASSSNRDSYEQYF.

The J gene is TRBJ2-5, the V gene TRBV6-1, with 9 bases identical to TRBD2. V was clipped by 3 bases and J by 7 bases; unmatched bases: 9. The CDR3 has 15 amino acids. Germline V gene sequence: CDR1 MNHNS, CDR2 SASEGT. CDR3 in amino acids: CASSETSGGRVTQYF. CDR3 DNA: TGTGCCAGCAGTGAGACTAGCGGAGGTCGAGTGACCCAGTACTTC.

The chain combines TRBV3-1 (or the pseudogene TRBV3-2) with TRBJ2-1; the D gene is possibly TRBD2 (6 bases). CDR3 size: 15 residues. V was cut by 1 base and J by 4 bases, with 11 bases left in between. Germline-derived CDR1 and CDR2 are LGHDT and YNNKEL (reference sequence). CDR3 sequence reads: CASSQASGQYNEQFF. The CDR3 nucleotides read TGTGCCAGCAGCCAAGCAAGCGGGCAGTACAATGAGCAGTTCTTC.

This rearrangement joins TRBV19 to TRBJ2-1, with 12 bases lining up with TRBD2. The CDR3 loop spans 15 amino acids. Germline CDR1 is LNHDA and CDR2 is SQIVND (reference sequence). V lost 5 bases and J lost 6; bases outside the gene matches: 5. The CDR3 region has the DNA TGTGCCAGTAGTCTAGCGGGAGGGCCATCCAATGAGCAGTTCTTC. This codes for CASSLAGGPSNEQFF.

The J gene is TRBJ2-1, the V gene TRBV3-1 (or the pseudogene TRBV3-2); 8 nucleotides line up with TRBD1. The germline CDR1 and CDR2 sequences are LGHDT and YNNKEL (reference sequence). The CDR3 is 13 amino acids. The V gene end was trimmed by 7 bases and the J gene end by 6 bases; junction bases not matched to a gene: 5. The CDR3 DNA sequence: TGTGCCAGCACCCTGACAGGGGTCAATGAGCAGTTCTTC. It codes for CASTLTGVNEQFF.

DNA for the CDR3: TGTGCCAGCGAGGGACTAGCGGGAGGGGAGCTGTTTTTT. This encodes CASEGLAGGELFF. This chain links TRBV2 with TRBJ2-2, with 13 bases fitting TRBD2. Trimming took 8 bases from V and 8 from J; bases not matched to a gene: 2. The CDR3 extends over 13 amino acids. Germline V lookup: CDR1 SNHLY, CDR2 FYNNEI.

V usage is TRBV6-5 and J usage is TRBJ1-3; D perhaps matches TRBD1 (6 bases). Trimming stripped 7 bases from V and 3 bases from J, with 13 bases between. This CDR3 has 14 amino acids. Germline V gene sequence: CDR1 MNHEY, CDR2 SVGAGI. CDR3 DNA sequence: TGTGCCAGCACCCGGGGGGCGGGTGGAAACACCATATATTTT. As protein: CASTRGAGGNTIYF.